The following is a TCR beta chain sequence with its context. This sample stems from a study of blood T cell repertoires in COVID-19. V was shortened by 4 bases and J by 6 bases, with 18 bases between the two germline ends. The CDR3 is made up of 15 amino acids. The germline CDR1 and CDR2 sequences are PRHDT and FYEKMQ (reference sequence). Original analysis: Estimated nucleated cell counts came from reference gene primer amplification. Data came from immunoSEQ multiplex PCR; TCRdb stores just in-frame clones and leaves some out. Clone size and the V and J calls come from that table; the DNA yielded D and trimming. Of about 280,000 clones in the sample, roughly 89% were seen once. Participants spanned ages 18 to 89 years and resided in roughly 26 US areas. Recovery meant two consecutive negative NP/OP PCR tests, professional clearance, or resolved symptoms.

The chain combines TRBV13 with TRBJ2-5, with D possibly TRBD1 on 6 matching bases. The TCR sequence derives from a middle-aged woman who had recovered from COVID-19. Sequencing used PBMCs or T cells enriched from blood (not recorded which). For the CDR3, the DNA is TGTGCCAGCAGCTCAACTTCTGGGACACAACAGACCCAGTACTTC. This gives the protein CASSSTSGTQQTQYF. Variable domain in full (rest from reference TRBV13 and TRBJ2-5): AAGVIQSPRHLIKEKRETATLKCYPIPRHDTVYWYQQGPGQDPQFLISFYEKMQSDKGSIPDRFSAQQFSDYHSELNMSSLELGDSALYFCASSSTSGTQQTQYFGPGTRLLVL.